The clone carrying this T cell receptor (beta chain) came up once. Its specificity is unknown. The data stem from a study of shared clonotypes between healthy human individuals. Ten immunoSEQ deep assay plates were used to sequence the DNA of unsorted PBMCs. The repertoire was sequenced with immunoSEQ multiplex PCR; TCRdb's copy has only in-frame clones and lacks some. The table records under 600,000 clones, around 77% of them present only once. Study outcomes and limitations: Few donors limited the genetic and exposure-history diversity represented.

This CDR3 contains 12 residues. Trimming shortened V by 5 bases and J by 3 bases, and 7 bases separated the two germline ends. From germline, CDR1 is SGHAT and CDR2 FQNNGV. The TCR was taken from a middle-aged woman in good health. Some clones in this sample may be carry-over from other donors' samples. The specimen sequenced was PBMCs. The rearrangement links TRBV11-2 to TRBJ1-1; D uncertain. The CDR3 region has the DNA TGTGCCAGCAGCCTTCGGTACACTGAAGCTTTCTTT. Protein product: CASSLRYTEAFF.